Many counts were recorded for the clone carrying this T cell receptor beta chain. Its target is unknown. MiXCR, applied by TCRdb to the reads, yields one record per CDR3 protein. The sample comprises approximately 100,000 distinct CDR3 sequences, under 25% of which are singletons, and roughly two fifths rests with the top ten. These data are taken from a study of T cell repertoires in cytomegalovirus infection. Study-wide points: Cumulated frequencies of public TCR beta families served to identify carriers of CMV plus the relevant HLA.

This receptor was taken from a human donor in good health (CMV status not recorded). Some clones in this sample may be carry-over from other donors' samples. Sequenced material: CD8+ T cells from PBMCs.

Here the CDR3 reads CASSSMDRQFF. The CDR3 DNA sequence: TGTGCCAGCAGCTCGATGGACAGGCAGTTCTTC. The chain employs TRBV28 and TRBJ2-1; D may be TRBD1 (6 bases). This CDR3 region has 11 residues. Trimming left V 6 bases short and J 12 bases short, with 12 bases between. Germline CDR1 and CDR2: MDHEN and SYDVKM.